This T cell receptor beta chain came from a study of blood T cell repertoires in COVID-19. As originally analysed: Estimates of nucleated cell counts were drawn from the amplification of reference gene primers. Method: immunoSEQ multiplex PCR; TCRdb's copy keeps in-frame clones and lacks some. V, J and clone size derive from that table, while D and trimming were established from the DNA sequence. The data hold roughly 150,000 clones, with about 81% observed a single time. Trimming took off 6 bases at V and 8 bases at J, with 14 bases between the two ends. This CDR3 comprises 14 residues. Germline V gives CDR1 MNHEY, CDR2 SVGAGI.

Sequenced: peripheral blood. This clonotype was sampled from a woman aged 80 or over with acute or convalescent COVID-19. The chain carries TRBV6-5 and TRBJ1-6; D gene unclear. Written as DNA, the CDR3 is TGTGCCAGCAGCGACCGGAGAGCCCATTCACCCCTCCACTTT. It yields the protein CASSDRRAHSPLHF.